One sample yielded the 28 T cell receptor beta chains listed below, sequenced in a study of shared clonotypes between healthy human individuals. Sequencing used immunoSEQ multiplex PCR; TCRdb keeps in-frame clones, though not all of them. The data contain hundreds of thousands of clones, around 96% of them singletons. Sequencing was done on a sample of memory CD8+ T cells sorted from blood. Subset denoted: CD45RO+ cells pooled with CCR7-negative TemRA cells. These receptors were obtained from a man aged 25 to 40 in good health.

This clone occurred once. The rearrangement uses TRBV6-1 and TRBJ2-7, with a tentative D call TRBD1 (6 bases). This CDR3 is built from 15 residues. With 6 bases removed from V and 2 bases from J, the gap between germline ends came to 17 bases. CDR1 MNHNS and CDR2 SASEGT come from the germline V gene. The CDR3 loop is CASRRTGPGAYEQYF. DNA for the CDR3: TGTGCCAGCAGGCGAACGGGGCCAGGGGCCTACGAGCAGTACTTC.

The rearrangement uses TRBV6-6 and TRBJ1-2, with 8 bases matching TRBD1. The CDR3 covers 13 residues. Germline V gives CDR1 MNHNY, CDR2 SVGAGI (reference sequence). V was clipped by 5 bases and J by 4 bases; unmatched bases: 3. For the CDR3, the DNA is TGTGCCAGCAGTACGGACAGGGTCTATGGCTACACCTTC. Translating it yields CASSTDRVYGYTF.

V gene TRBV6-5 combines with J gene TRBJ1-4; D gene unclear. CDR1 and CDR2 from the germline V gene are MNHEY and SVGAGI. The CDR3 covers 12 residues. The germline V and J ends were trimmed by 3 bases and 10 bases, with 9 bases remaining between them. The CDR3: CASSYKSGKLFF. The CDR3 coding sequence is TGTGCCAGCAGTTATAAGAGTGGAAAACTGTTTTTT.

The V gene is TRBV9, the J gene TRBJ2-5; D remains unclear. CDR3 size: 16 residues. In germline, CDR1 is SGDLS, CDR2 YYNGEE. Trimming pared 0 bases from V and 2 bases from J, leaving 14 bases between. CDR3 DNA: TGTGCCAGCAGCGTAGTGGGTGAACACCTACAAGAGACCCAGTACTTC. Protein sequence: CASSVVGEHLQETQYF.

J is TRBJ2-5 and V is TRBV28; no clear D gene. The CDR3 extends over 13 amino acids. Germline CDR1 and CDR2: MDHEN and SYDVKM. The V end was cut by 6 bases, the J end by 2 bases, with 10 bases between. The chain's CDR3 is CASSRPPQETQYF. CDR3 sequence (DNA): TGTGCCAGCAGCCGACCGCCTCAAGAGACCCAGTACTTC.

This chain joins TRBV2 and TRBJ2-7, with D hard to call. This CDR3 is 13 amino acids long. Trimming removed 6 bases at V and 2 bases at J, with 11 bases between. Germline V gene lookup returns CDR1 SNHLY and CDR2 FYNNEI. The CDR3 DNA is TGTGCCAGCAGCGCAGACGGTGCCTACGAGCAGTACTTC. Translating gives CASSADGAYEQYF.

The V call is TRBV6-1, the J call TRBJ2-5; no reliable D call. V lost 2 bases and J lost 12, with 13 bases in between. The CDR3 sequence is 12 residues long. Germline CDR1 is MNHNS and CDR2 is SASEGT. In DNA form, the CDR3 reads TGTGCCAGCAGTGAAAACGGAAAACGGGAGTACTTC. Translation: CASSENGKREYF.

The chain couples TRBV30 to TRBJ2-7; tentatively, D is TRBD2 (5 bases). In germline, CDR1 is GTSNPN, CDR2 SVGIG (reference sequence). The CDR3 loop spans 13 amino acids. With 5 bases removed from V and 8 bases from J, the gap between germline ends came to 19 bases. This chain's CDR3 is CAWRGFGGSQQYF. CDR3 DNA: TGTGCCTGGCGAGGCTTTGGAGGAAGCCAGCAGTACTTC.

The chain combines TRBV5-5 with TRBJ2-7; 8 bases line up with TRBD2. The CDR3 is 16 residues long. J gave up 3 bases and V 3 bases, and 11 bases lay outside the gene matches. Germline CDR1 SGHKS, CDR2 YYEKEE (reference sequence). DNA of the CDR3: TGTGCCAGCAGCTCCACCCCCGGGACTAGTCACTACGAGCAGTACTTC. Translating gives CASSSTPGTSHYEQYF.

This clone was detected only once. CDR3 coding DNA: TGTGCCAGCAGCCAAGGGACTAGCCTCGAGCAGTACTTC. It translates to CASSQGTSLEQYF. The chain uses TRBV4-2 and TRBJ2-7, with 8 nucleotides matching TRBD2. The germline V gene encodes CDR1 LGHNA and CDR2 YNFKEQ. This CDR3 region has 13 residues. Trimming cost V 1 base and J 6 bases; bases outside gene matches: 2.

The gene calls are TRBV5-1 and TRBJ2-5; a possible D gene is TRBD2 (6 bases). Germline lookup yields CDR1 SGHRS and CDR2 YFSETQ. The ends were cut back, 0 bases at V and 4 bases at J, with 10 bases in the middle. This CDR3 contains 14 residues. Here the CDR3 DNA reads TGCGCCAGCAGCTTGGTGGGGGGTGGAGAGACCCAGTACTTC. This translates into CASSLVGGGETQYF.

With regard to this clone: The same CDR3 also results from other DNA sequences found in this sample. This CDR3 is CASSITDTQYF. The DNA for the CDR3 is TGTGCCAGTAGTATCACAGATACGCAGTATTTT. The chain combines TRBV19 with TRBJ2-3, with D uncertain. CDR1 is LNHDA and CDR2 is SQIVND in the germline V gene (reference sequence). This CDR3 spans 11 amino acids. V was cut by 3 bases and J by 2 bases, with 0 bases left in between.

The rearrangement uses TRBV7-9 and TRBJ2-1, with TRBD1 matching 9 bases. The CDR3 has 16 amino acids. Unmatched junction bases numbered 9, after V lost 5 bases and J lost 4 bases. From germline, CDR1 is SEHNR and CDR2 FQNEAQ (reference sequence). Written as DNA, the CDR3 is TGTGCCAGCAGCCTACTTCGGGACAGGGAGTACAATGAGCAGTTCTTC. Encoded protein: CASSLLRDREYNEQFF.

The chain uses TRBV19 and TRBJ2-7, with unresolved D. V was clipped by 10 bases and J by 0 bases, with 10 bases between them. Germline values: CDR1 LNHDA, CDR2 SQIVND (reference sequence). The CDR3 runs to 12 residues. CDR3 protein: CATTDASYEQYF. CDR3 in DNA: TGTGCCACTACGGACGCCTCCTACGAGCAGTACTTC.

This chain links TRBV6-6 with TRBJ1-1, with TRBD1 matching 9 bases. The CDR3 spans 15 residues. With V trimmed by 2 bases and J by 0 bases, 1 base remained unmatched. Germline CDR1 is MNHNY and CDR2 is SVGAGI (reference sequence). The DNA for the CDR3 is TGTGCCAGCAGTTACCGGACAGGGGTGAACACTGAAGCTTTCTTT. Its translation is CASSYRTGVNTEAFF.

The DNA for the CDR3 is TGTGCCAGCAGAAATAGCGGGGGTGGCACAGATACGCAGTATTTT. This encodes CASRNSGGGTDTQYF. The chain has TRBV7-2 and TRBJ2-3, with TRBD2 identical over 9 bases. The V gene end was trimmed by 6 bases and the J gene end by 1 base; junction bases not matched to a gene: 5. Germline CDR1 and CDR2: SGHTA and FQGNSA. This CDR3 spans 15 amino acids.

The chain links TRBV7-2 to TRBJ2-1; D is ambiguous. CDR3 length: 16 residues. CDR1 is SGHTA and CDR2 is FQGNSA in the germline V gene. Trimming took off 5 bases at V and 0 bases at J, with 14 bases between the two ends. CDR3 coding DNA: TGTGCCAGCAGCGTATACCGGGCCCTCTCCTACAATGAGCAGTTCTTC. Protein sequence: CASSVYRALSYNEQFF.

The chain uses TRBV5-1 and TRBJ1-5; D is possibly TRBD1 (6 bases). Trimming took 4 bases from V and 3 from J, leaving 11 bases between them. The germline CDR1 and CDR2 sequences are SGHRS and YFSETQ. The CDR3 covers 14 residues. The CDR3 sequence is CASSATGPNQPQHF. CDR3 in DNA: TGCGCCAGCAGCGCAACAGGGCCCAATCAGCCCCAGCATTTT.

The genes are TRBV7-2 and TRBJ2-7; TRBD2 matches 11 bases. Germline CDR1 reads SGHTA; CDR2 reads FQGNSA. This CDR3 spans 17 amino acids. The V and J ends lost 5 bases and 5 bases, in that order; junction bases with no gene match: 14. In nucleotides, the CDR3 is TGTGCCAGCAGCCTACGACTAGCGGGATTCCTTAAGGACGAGCAGTACTTC. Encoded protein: CASSLRLAGFLKDEQYF.

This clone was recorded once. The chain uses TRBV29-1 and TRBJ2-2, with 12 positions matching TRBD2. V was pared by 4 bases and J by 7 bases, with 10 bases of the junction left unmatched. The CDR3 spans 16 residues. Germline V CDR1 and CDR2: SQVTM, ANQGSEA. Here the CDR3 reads CSVALAGGHRNGELFF. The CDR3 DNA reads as TGCAGCGTTGCCCTAGCGGGAGGGCACAGGAACGGGGAGCTGTTTTTT.

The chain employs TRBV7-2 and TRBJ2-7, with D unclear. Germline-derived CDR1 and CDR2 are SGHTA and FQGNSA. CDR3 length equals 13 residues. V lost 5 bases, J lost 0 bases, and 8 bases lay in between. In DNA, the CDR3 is TGTGCCAGCAGCGCAATACTCTCCTACGAGCAGTACTTC. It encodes CASSAILSYEQYF. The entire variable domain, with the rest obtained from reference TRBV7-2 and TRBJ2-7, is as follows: GAGVSQSPSNKVTEKGKDVELRCDPISGHTALYWYRQSLGQGLEFLIYFQGNSAPDKSGLPSDRFSAERTGGSVSTLTIQRTQQEDSAVYLCASSAILSYEQYFGPGTRLTVT.

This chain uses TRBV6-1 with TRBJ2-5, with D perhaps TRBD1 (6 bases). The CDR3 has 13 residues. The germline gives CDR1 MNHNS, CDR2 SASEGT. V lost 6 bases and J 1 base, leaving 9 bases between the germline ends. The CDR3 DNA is TGTGCCAGCAGGCGACAGGTCCAAGAGACCCAGTACTTC. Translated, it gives CASRRQVQETQYF.

The CDR3 DNA sequence: TGTGCCAGCAGCCAAGACAAAACTAACTATGGCTACACCTTC. Amino acid sequence: CASSQDKTNYGYTF. J is TRBJ1-2 and V is TRBV4-2; D gene unclear. Trimming shortened V by 0 bases and J by 0 bases, and 5 bases separated the two germline ends. This CDR3 is 14 amino acids long. Germline CDR1 reads LGHNA; CDR2 reads YNFKEQ.

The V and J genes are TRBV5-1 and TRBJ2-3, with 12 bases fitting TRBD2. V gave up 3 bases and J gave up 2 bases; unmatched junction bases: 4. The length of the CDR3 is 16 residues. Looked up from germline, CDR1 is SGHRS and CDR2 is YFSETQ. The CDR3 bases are TGCGCCAGCAGCTCCGGACTAGCGGGGTACACAGATACGCAGTATTTT. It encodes CASSSGLAGYTDTQYF. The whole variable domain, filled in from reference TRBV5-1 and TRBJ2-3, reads KAGVTQTPRYLIKTRGQQVTLSCSPISGHRSVSWYQQTPGQGLQFLFEYFSETQRNKGNFPGRFSGRQFSNSRSEMNVSTLELGDSALYLCASSSGLAGYTDTQYFGPGTRLTVL.

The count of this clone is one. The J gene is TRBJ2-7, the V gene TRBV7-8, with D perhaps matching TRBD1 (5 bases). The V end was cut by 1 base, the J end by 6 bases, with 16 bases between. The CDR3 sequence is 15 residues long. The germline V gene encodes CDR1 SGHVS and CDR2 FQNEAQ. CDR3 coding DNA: TGTGCCAGCAGCTTAGGGCTAAGGGGTTGGAGCGAGCAGTACTTC. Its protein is CASSLGLRGWSEQYF.

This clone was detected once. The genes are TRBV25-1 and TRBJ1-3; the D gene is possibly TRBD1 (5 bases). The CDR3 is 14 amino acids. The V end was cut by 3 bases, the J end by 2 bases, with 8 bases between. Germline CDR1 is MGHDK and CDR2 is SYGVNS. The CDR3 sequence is CASSDQGTGNTIYF. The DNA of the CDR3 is TGTGCCAGCAGTGATCAGGGAACTGGAAACACCATATATTTT.

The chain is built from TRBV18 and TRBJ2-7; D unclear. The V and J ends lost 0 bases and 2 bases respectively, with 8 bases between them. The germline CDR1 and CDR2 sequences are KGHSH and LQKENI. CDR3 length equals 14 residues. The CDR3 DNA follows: TGTGCCAGCTCACCACCGGGGTATACCTACGAGCAGTACTTC. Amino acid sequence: CASSPPGYTYEQYF.

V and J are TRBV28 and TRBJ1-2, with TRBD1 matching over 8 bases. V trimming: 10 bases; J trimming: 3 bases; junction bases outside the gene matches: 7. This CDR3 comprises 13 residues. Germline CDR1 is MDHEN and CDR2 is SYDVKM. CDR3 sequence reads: CAKTEQGDYGYTF. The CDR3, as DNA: TGTGCCAAAACCGAACAGGGGGACTATGGCTACACCTTC.